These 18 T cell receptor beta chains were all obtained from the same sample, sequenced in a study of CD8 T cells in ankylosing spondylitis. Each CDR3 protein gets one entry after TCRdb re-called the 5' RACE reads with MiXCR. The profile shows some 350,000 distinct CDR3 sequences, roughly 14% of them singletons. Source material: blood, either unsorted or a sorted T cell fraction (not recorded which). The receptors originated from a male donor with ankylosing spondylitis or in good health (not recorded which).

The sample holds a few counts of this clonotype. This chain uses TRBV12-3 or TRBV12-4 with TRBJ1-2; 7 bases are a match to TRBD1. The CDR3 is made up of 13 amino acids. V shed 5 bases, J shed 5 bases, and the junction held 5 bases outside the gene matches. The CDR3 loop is CASSPQGGYGYTF. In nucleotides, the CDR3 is TGTGCCAGCAGTCCCCAGGGGGGGTATGGCTACACCTTC.

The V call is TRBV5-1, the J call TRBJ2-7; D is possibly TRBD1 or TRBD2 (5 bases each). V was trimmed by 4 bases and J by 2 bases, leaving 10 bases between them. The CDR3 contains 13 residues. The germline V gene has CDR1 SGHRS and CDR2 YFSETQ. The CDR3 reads CASSEGIAYEQYF. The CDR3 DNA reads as TGCGCCAGCAGCGAGGGGATCGCCTACGAGCAGTACTTC.

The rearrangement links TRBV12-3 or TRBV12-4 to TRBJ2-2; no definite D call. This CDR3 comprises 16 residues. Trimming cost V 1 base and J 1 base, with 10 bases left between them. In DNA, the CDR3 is TGTGCCAGCAGTTTAGGGCAGATGATGAACACCGGGGAGCTGTTTTTT. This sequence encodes CASSLGQMMNTGELFF.

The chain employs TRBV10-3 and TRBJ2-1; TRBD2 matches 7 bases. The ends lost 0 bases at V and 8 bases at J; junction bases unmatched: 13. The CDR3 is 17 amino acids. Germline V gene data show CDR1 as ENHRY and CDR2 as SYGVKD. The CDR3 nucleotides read TGTGCCATCAGTGAGTCGGTTTTAGCGGGCAGAGGCTATGAGCAGTTCTTC. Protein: CAISESVLAGRGYEQFF.

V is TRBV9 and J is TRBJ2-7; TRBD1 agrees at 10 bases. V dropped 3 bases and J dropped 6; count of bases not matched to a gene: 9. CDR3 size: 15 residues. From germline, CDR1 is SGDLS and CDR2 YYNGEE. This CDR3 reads CASSAGPDRGGEQYF. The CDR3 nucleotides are TGTGCCAGCAGCGCCGGCCCGGACAGGGGGGGCGAGCAGTACTTC.

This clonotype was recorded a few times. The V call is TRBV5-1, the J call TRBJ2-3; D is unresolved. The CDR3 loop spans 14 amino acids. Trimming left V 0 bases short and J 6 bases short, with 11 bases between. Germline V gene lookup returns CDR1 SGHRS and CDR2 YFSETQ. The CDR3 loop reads CASSLGDPVDTQYF. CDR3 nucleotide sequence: TGCGCCAGCAGCTTGGGAGATCCGGTGGATACGCAGTATTTT. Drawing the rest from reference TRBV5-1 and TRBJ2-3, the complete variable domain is KAGVTQTPRYLIKTRGQQVTLSCSPISGHRSVSWYQQTPGQGLQFLFEYFSETQRNKGNFPGRFSGRQFSNSRSEMNVSTLELGDSALYLCASSLGDPVDTQYFGPGTRLTVL.

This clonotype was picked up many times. This CDR3 reads CASRKTQGGSYEQYF. The CDR3 DNA follows: TGTGCCAGCAGAAAGACACAGGGGGGGTCTTACGAGCAGTACTTC. The chain recombines TRBV12-3 or TRBV12-4 with TRBJ2-7; tentatively, D is TRBD1 (8 bases). The CDR3 consists of 15 residues. Between the trimmed V and J ends, which lost 6 bases and 4 bases, there was a span of 19 bases.

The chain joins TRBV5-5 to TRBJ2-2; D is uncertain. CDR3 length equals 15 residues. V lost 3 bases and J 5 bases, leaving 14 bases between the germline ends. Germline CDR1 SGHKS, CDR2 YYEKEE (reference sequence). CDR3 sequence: CASSSDGASTGELFF. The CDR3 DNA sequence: TGTGCCAGCAGCTCGGACGGTGCGTCTACCGGGGAGCTGTTTTTT.

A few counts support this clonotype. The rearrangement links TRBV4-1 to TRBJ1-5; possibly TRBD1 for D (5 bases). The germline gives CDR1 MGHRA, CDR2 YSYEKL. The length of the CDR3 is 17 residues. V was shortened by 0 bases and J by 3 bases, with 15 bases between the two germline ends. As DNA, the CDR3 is TGCGCCAGCAGCCAAGAGGGAGGGGCAGTGTACAATCAGCCCCAGCATTTT. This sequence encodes CASSQEGGAVYNQPQHF.

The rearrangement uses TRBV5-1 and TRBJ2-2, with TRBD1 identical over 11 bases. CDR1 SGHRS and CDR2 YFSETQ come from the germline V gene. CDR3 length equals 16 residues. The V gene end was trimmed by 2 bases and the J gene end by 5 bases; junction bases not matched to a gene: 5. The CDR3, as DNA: TGCGCCAGCAGCTTCCTAGGACAGGGGGCTACCGGGGAGCTGTTTTTT. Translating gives CASSFLGQGATGELFF.

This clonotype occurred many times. The CDR3 reads CASSLGTGTGTDTQYF. The CDR3, as DNA: TGTGCCAGCAGCTTGGGAACGGGAACCGGGACAGATACGCAGTATTTT. The chain employs TRBV5-5 and TRBJ2-3, with a tentative D call TRBD2 (5 bases). V was shortened by 0 bases and J by 3 bases, with 14 bases between the two germline ends. Germline assignment: CDR1 SGHKS and CDR2 YYEKEE (reference sequence). CDR3 length equals 16 residues.

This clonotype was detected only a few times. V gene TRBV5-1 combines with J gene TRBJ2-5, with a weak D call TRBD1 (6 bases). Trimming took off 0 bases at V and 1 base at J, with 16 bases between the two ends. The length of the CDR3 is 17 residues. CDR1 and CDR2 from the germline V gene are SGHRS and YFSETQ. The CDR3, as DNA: TGCGCCAGCAGCTTGGCAGGACAGTCTTTATCCCAAGAGACCCAGTACTTC. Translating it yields CASSLAGQSLSQETQYF.

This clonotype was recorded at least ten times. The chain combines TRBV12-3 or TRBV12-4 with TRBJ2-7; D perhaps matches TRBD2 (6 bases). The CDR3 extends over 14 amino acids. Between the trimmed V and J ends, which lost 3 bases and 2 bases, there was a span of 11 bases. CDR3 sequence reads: CASSFPGTPYEQYF. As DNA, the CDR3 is TGTGCCAGCAGTTTTCCCGGGACTCCCTACGAGCAGTACTTC.

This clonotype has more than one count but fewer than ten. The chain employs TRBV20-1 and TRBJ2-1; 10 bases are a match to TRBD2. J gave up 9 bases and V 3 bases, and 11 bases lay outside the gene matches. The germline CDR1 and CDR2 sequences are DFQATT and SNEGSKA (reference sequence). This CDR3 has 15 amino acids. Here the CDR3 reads CSASVSGGEFGEQFF. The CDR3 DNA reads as TGCAGTGCTAGCGTCAGCGGGGGGGAGTTCGGTGAGCAGTTCTTC.

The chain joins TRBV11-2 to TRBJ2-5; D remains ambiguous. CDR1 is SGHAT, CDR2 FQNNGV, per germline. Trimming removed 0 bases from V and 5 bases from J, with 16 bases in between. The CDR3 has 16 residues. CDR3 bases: TGTGCCAGCAGCTTAGATGGAGTTAGCAGCTCGGAGACCCAGTACTTC. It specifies CASSLDGVSSSETQYF.

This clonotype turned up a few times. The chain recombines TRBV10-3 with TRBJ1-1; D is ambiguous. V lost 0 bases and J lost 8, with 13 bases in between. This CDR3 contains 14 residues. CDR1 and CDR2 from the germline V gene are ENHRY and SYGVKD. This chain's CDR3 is CAISESIASGEAFF. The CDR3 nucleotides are TGTGCCATCAGTGAGTCCATTGCGTCGGGAGAAGCTTTCTTT.

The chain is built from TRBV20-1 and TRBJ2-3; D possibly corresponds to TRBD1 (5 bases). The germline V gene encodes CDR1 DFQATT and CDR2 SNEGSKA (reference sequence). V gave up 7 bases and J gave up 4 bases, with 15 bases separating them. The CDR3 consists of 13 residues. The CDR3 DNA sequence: TGCAGTGTCCCCTCAAGGGGCTCAGATACGCAGTATTTT. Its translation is CSVPSRGSDTQYF.

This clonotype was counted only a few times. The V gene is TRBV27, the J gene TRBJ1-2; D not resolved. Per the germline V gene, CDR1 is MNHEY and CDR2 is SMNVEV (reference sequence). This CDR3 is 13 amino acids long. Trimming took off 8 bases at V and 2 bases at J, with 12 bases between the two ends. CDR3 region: CASRQDDNYGYTF. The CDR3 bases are TGTGCCAGCCGCCAGGACGACAACTATGGCTACACCTTC.